This T cell receptor beta chain was found in a study of cytomegalovirus exposure and HLA in healthy donors. Study results and limitations: Accounts indicate the classifier identified cytomegalovirus status with strong specificity and sensitivity. Within the data, a cluster of highly shared sequence variants was likely a sequencing artifact.

All the people who gave samples were healthy bone marrow donors. As concerns this clone: The antigen is unknown.

The CDR3 is 10 residues long. PCR amplification relied on 60 Vbeta primers (plus 13 Jbeta primers). Produced via immunoSEQ multiplex PCR; TCRdb's table is partial and in-frame only. The sample has 190,000 or so clones, about 80% seen once. Material: PBMCs. This TCR came from a boy aged 10-17 years in good health and CMV-seronegative. The V call is TRBV21-1, the J call TRBJ2-2; the D segment call TRBD1 is taken from the table without a DNA check. TRBV21-1 is shown as a pseudogene. CDR3 bases: TGTGCCAGCAGCAAGGACAGGGTGTTTTTT. It translates to CASSKDRVFF.